Given below is one TCR beta chain in context. The method was immunoSEQ multiplex PCR; TCRdb's version includes in-frame clones alone and lacks a portion of them. The sample records some 120,000 clones, approximately 81% being singletons. The entry originates in a study of blood T cell repertoires in COVID-19. At the level of the study: T cells, B-cell-depleted T cells, or PBMCs provided the cDNA or gDNA that served as material.

The sequenced sample was peripheral blood. The receptor comes from a woman in her twenties or thirties who had recovered from COVID-19.

CDR3 sequence (DNA): TGTGCCAGCAGCCAAGGGGCAGCTGGAAACACCATATATTTT. Translation gives CASSQGAAGNTIYF. This rearrangement joins TRBV3-1 (or the pseudogene TRBV3-2) to TRBJ1-3; no clear D gene. The CDR3 is 14 residues long. The V end lost 1 base, the J end lost 2 bases, and 6 bases lay between the germline ends. CDR1 LGHDT and CDR2 YNNKEL come from the germline V gene (reference sequence).